This TCR beta chain was retrieved from a study of T cells in Graves' hyperthyroidism and ophthalmopathy (dated by TCRdb to between 2018 and 2021). Describing the broader study: Peripheral blood was collected at initial diagnosis, before any treatment. To identify TCR V-J signatures that set the groups apart, the researchers used a discovery cohort of more than 95 patients, made up of 40 to 45 with Graves' ophthalmopathy and about 60 with stable Graves' hyperthyroidism. Prospective prediction of ophthalmopathy was tested in an independent validation cohort of 18 to 20 hyperthyroidism patients and some 17 patients who later progressed to ophthalmopathy. The roughly 94 discovery patients were randomly divided into training and test sets at a 7:3 ratio. In addition, the study compared T-cell repertoires in thyroid tissue and in blood from about six Graves' hyperthyroidism patients. After blood sampling, hyperthyroidism patients were treated with methimazole at a starting dose of 30 mg daily, and ophthalmopathy patients were treated with high-dose intravenous methylprednisolone. The paper reports TCR Vbeta CDR3 sequencing of 130 to 150 peripheral blood samples: 43 ophthalmopathy, 70 to 85 hyperthyroidism and roughly 17 progressor patients. Points the paper makes about the study in general: A model built on a 13 V-J signature distinguished ophthalmopathy from stable hyperthyroidism, reaching 87.88% sensitivity and under 84% specificity in cross-validation and 80%/75% in testing. Blood samples also contained most of the expanded thyroid clonotypes (frequency above 0.001), which suggests that blood repertoires may reflect thyroid immune responses. In validation, progression to ophthalmopathy was predicted by the model with 70.59% sensitivity and about 72% specificity, a median of about 6.4 months before onset. No statistical method was used to set the sample size in advance, and investigators knew the group allocation.

Moderately to severely active disease, a Clinical Activity Score of at least 3, a NOSPECS grade of at least 4, and a duration under 3 months were present in ophthalmopathy patients. Exclusion was applied to patients with uncontrolled infections, other autoimmune diseases, pregnancy or lactation. Clinical symptoms, serum thyroxine and TRAb, thyroid ultrasound, and orbital computed tomography formed the basis for the diagnoses. Ficoll-Paque density gradient centrifugation was used to isolate PBMCs from around 10 ml of fresh peripheral blood. Total RNA was extracted with Trizol reagent, and quality was checked on an Agilent 2100 Bioanalyzer. The TCR beta CDR3 regions were amplified from RNA transcripts. A first-round RT-PCR of the TCR CDR3 used the HTBI primer set with the Qiagen OneStep RT-PCR kit. A second multiplex PCR round built the libraries, followed by size selection and purification. Sequencing of the libraries was done on an Illumina HiSeq2000 using paired-end 100 bp reads. The study's processing was this. SOAPnuke was used to process the raw data, throwing out any read that contained adapters or uncalled bases, had a mean Phred below 15, or lacked an exact constant-primer or identifier match. COPE v1.2.5 was used to merge the high-quality paired reads, and each unique nucleotide sequence was defined as a clonotype. MiTCR v1.1 was used to align clonotypes to the IMGT TRBV, TRBD and TRBJ reference segments. Analysis was restricted to V-J combinations with a frequency above 0.0001, which covered roughly 99% of repertoires. The TCS score was defined as F50 (clonal expansion) divided by E x V (chaos), with BLOSUM62-based TCRdist calculated between CDR3 peptides within each V-J. Welch's t-statistics and random forest reduced around 510 V-J features to roughly 13, which were used in a naive Bayes classifier (R e1071). TCRdb reran the public reads through fastp at Q25 and MiXCR, keeping productive beta chains. Rows matching on CDR3 protein sequence are summarized as one entry with the most common DNA and genes. These V and J calls originate from TCRdb's pipeline instead of the authors' own analysis. This sample is represented by hundreds of thousands of distinct CDR3 sequences; roughly 22% of them were singletons. Around 32% of the sample is held by the ten biggest clonotypes.

Ten or more counts support this clonotype. Its antigen remains unidentified. Within one base of it there is no much larger clone, and no base qualities were kept. The sample comprised blood. This TCR was sampled from a woman in her 40s with Graves' ophthalmopathy.

CDR3 region: CASSLAVTAFTEAFF. The DNA is TGTGCCAGCAGCTTAGCGGTGACAGCCTTTACTGAAGCTTTCTTT. Recombination connected TRBV7-2 to TRBJ1-1; TRBD1 is possibly the D segment (5 matching bases). CDR3 length: 15 amino acids, cysteine to phenylalanine. Just the 45-base CDR3 DNA is kept, in frame starting at base 1. Based on the germline V gene, the CDR1 and CDR2 sequences are SGHTA and FQGNSA. V and J are truncated by 0 bases and 5 bases respectively, leaving an intervening sequence of 13 bases.